This is a list of T cell receptor beta chains from one sample in a study of blood T cell repertoires in COVID-19. Clones were sequenced by immunoSEQ multiplex PCR, and TCRdb holds only the in-frame ones, with some missing. Counted here are 70,000 or so clones, 86% occurring once; the ten biggest clones make up 2%. Sequenced material: peripheral blood. The source of these receptors is a young man with acute or convalescent COVID-19. The CDR3 runs from the conserved cysteine through the conserved F or W. The D gene is left open where the match is weak. Size is omitted from some rows. Given values are once, few, many or a class for expanded clones.

j_gene	v_gene	d_gene	abundance	CDR3aa	CDR3nt
TRBJ1-1	TRBV6-5	.	once	CASSYDRTEEQAFF	TGTGCCAGCAGTTACGATCGGACAGAAGAACAAGCTTTCTTT
TRBJ2-1	TRBV7-2	TRBD1	.	CASSPRTGGNHNEQFF	TGTGCCAGCAGCCCTCGGACAGGGGGAAACCACAATGAGCAGTTCTTC
TRBJ1-1	TRBV2	.	.	CASSRDTNTEAFF	TGTGCCAGCAGCCGGGACACGAACACTGAAGCTTTCTTT
TRBJ2-7	TRBV5-6	TRBD1	once	CASSFWDRVGYEQYF	TGTGCCAGCAGCTTCTGGGACAGGGTGGGATACGAGCAGTACTTC
TRBJ1-4	TRBV18	.	.	CASSPSLSGDHEKLFF	TGTGCCAGCTCACCATCACTTTCGGGGGACCATGAAAAACTGTTTTTT
TRBJ2-2	TRBV7-2	TRBD2	.	CASSSRLAGDRGTGELFF	TGTGCCAGCAGCTCCCGACTAGCGGGAGATCGGGGCACCGGGGAGCTGTTTTTT
TRBJ1-3	TRBV7-9	TRBD1	.	CASSSDRVSGNTIYF	TGTGCCAGCAGTTCAGACAGGGTCTCTGGAAACACCATATATTTT
TRBJ1-3	TRBV5-5	.	.	CASSPRSSGNTIYF	TGTGCCAGCAGCCCCAGAAGCTCTGGAAACACCATATATTTT
TRBJ2-7	TRBV30	TRBD1	.	CAWSATGTGGVREQYF	TGTGCCTGGAGTGCCACCGGGACAGGGGGCGTAAGGGAGCAGTACTTC
TRBJ2-2	TRBV7-3	TRBD2	few	CASKLAGGSGELFF	TGTGCCAGCAAACTAGCGGGAGGTTCCGGGGAGCTGTTTTTT
TRBJ1-1	TRBV5-4	TRBD1	.	CASSFQETGWAFF	TGTGCCAGCAGCTTCCAGGAGACAGGGTGGGCTTTCTTT
TRBJ1-1	TRBV6-6	.	.	CASSYSPTGKAEAFF	TGTGCCAGCAGTTACTCCCCTACAGGGAAGGCTGAAGCTTTCTTT
TRBJ2-3	TRBV30	TRBD1	few	CAWTSLGQRSTDTQYF	TGTGCCTGGACGAGCTTGGGACAGCGAAGTACAGATACGCAGTATTTT
TRBJ2-1	TRBV12-3/TRBV12-4	TRBD1	.	CASSNRGNEQFF	TGTGCCAGCAGTAACAGGGGAAACGAGCAGTTCTTC
TRBJ2-7	TRBV3-1/TRBV3-2	TRBD2	.	CASSPRTSGSLQYF	TGTGCCAGCAGCCCTAGGACTAGCGGGAGTTTGCAGTACTTC
TRBJ1-1	TRBV5-5	.	.	CASSFGGMNTEAFF	TGTGCCAGCAGCTTTGGGGGCATGAACACTGAAGCTTTCTTT
TRBJ1-5	TRBV4-1	.	.	CASSQGGWATQPQHF	TGCGCCAGCAGCCAAGGGGGCTGGGCGACCCAGCCCCAGCATTTT
TRBJ1-3	TRBV5-6	.	.	CASSGTGYGNTIYF	TGTGCCAGCAGCGGCACAGGGTACGGAAACACCATATATTTT
TRBJ1-1	TRBV20-1	.	.	CSAGGGTEAFF	TGCAGTGCCGGGGGGGGCACTGAAGCTTTCTTT
TRBJ2-7	TRBV19	.	.	CASSRGSYYEQYF	TGTGCCAGTAGTAGGGGCAGTTACTACGAGCAGTACTTC
TRBJ1-1	TRBV5-1	.	.	CASSLAVTGNTEAFF	TGCGCCAGCAGCTTGGCCGTGACAGGGAACACTGAAGCTTTCTTT
TRBJ1-1	TRBV7-9	.	.	CASSSRGEAFF	TGTGCCAGCAGCTCTCGGGGTGAAGCTTTCTTT
TRBJ1-6	TRBV2	TRBD1	.	CASRTSTGQNSPLHF	TGTGCCAGCAGAACGTCGACAGGGCAAAATTCACCCCTCCACTTT
TRBJ2-5	TRBV5-1	TRBD1	.	CASSSAGTGSETQYF	TGCGCCAGCAGCTCTGCCGGGACAGGGTCCGAGACCCAGTACTTC
TRBJ1-5	TRBV6-5	.	.	CASMGHHNQPQHF	TGTGCCAGCATGGGGCACCACAATCAGCCCCAGCATTTT
TRBJ1-2	TRBV19	.	.	CASSVDGYSNYGYTF	TGTGCCAGTAGTGTTGACGGGTACTCCAACTATGGCTACACCTTC
TRBJ1-3	TRBV9	.	.	CASSRSNSGNTIYF	TGTGCCAGCAGCAGGAGCAATTCTGGAAACACCATATATTTT
TRBJ1-5	TRBV6-5	TRBD1	once	CASSQTGGINQPQHF	TGTGCCAGCAGTCAGACAGGGGGGATCAATCAGCCCCAGCATTTT
TRBJ2-1	TRBV7-7	TRBD2	.	CASSPAGVTYNEQFF	TGTGCTAGCAGCCCGGCGGGGGTCACCTACAATGAGCAGTTCTTC
TRBJ2-3	TRBV2	.	.	CASSRQPSTDTQYF	TGTGCCAGCAGTCGACAGCCTAGCACAGATACGCAGTATTTT
TRBJ2-1	TRBV18	TRBD2	.	CASSPPIGLAGGLSSYNEQFF	TGTGCCAGCTCACCACCGATCGGACTAGCGGGAGGGCTTAGCTCCTACAATGAGCAGTTCTTC
TRBJ1-2	TRBV27	TRBD1	.	CASSARGRQGIYGYTF	TGTGCCAGCAGTGCGAGGGGGAGACAGGGTATCTATGGCTACACCTTC
TRBJ1-1	TRBV18	.	.	CASQTDPNTEAFF	TGTGCCAGCCAGACAGACCCGAACACTGAAGCTTTCTTT
TRBJ1-6	TRBV7-8	TRBD1	once	CASSRQGSNSPLHF	TGTGCCAGCAGCCGACAGGGAAGCAATTCACCCCTCCACTTT
TRBJ1-1	TRBV5-1	.	.	CASSPRGVTEAFF	TGCGCCAGCAGCCCCCGGGGAGTCACTGAAGCTTTCTTT
TRBJ1-2	TRBV4-2	.	.	CASSQNFREDTWQSSYGYTF	TGTGCCAGCAGCCAAAACTTCCGGGAGGACACCTGGCAATCGAGCTATGGCTACACCTTC
TRBJ2-1	TRBV5-4	.	few	CASTDGVARNYNEQFF	TGTGCCAGCACCGATGGGGTAGCGAGGAACTACAATGAGCAGTTCTTC
TRBJ2-2	TRBV3-1/TRBV3-2	.	.	CASSPVGPAPGELFF	TGTGCCAGCAGCCCCGTGGGGCCCGCACCCGGGGAGCTGTTTTTT
TRBJ2-2	TRBV2	.	.	CASSEVRVKNTGELFF	TGTGCCAGCAGTGAGGTCCGGGTAAAAAACACCGGGGAGCTGTTTTTT
TRBJ1-5	TRBV6-2/TRBV6-3	TRBD1	.	CASSYGGIRTGAYSNQPQHF	TGTGCCAGCAGTTATGGGGGGATACGGACAGGGGCGTATAGCAATCAGCCCCAGCATTTT
TRBJ1-6	TRBV3-1/TRBV3-2	TRBD1	.	CASSSQTGKGSPLHF	TGTGCCAGCAGCTCCCAGACAGGGAAGGGTTCACCCCTCCACTTT
TRBJ1-6	TRBV3-1/TRBV3-2	.	few	CASSRRTANSPLHF	TGTGCCAGCAGCCGGAGGACAGCAAATTCACCCCTCCACTTT
TRBJ1-1	TRBV30	.	few	CAWVPTGLMNTEAFF	TGTGCCTGGGTACCAACCGGACTGATGAACACTGAAGCTTTCTTT
TRBJ2-7	TRBV27	TRBD1	.	CASSSGRQGPYEQYF	TGTGCCAGCAGTTCTGGGAGACAGGGGCCTTACGAGCAGTACTTC
TRBJ1-1	TRBV5-4	TRBD1	.	CASSRGLGFGTGDGTEAFF	TGTGCCAGCAGCCGGGGGCTCGGTTTTGGGACAGGGGATGGTACTGAAGCTTTCTTT
TRBJ1-2	TRBV3-1/TRBV3-2	.	.	CASSQGQNYGYTF	TGTGCCAGCAGCCAAGGACAGAACTATGGCTACACCTTC
TRBJ2-3	TRBV7-2	TRBD2	.	CASSLVTSGLTDTQYF	TGTGCCAGCAGCTTAGTCACTAGCGGGCTTACAGATACGCAGTATTTT
TRBJ2-7	TRBV15	TRBD1	.	CATRTTGGSEQYF	TGTGCCACCAGAACCACAGGGGGAAGCGAGCAGTACTTC
TRBJ1-1	TRBV30	.	once	CAWSRVTEAFF	TGTGCCTGGAGCAGGGTCACTGAAGCTTTCTTT
TRBJ1-4	TRBV7-9	TRBD1	once	CASSVQGATNEKLFF	TGTGCCAGCAGCGTACAGGGGGCAACTAATGAAAAACTGTTTTTT
TRBJ2-1	TRBV19	.	.	CASSIRQLKNEQFF	TGTGCCAGTAGTATCAGGCAGCTCAAGAATGAGCAGTTCTTC
TRBJ1-1	TRBV18	.	.	CASSPNLRTANTEAFF	TGTGCCAGCTCACCAAACCTCCGGACAGCGAACACTGAAGCTTTCTTT
TRBJ2-1	TRBV2	TRBD1	.	CASRGQGGTLMGQFF	TGTGCCAGCAGGGGACAGGGGGGGACCCTTATGGGGCAGTTCTTC
TRBJ1-1	TRBV7-9	TRBD1	.	CASSLRTGNTEAFF	TGTGCCAGCAGCTTAAGGACAGGCAACACTGAAGCTTTCTTT
TRBJ1-2	TRBV6-5	.	.	CASSYSATGSYGYTF	TGTGCCAGCAGTTACTCAGCTACAGGTAGCTATGGCTACACCTTC
TRBJ2-7	TRBV20-1	.	once	CSAPDLGEQYF	TGCAGTGCTCCCGACTTAGGCGAGCAGTACTTC
TRBJ1-1	TRBV11-2	.	.	CASSLGPGQGYMNTEAFF	TGTGCCAGCAGCTTAGGACCCGGACAAGGATATATGAACACTGAAGCTTTCTTT
TRBJ2-7	TRBV6-5	TRBD1	.	CASSPDRDYYEQYF	TGTGCCAGCAGCCCAGACAGGGATTACTACGAGCAGTACTTC
TRBJ2-1	TRBV19	TRBD1	once	CASSPRVGTGGEHNEQFF	TGTGCCAGTAGCCCGCGGGTTGGGACAGGGGGCGAACATAATGAGCAGTTCTTC
TRBJ1-2	TRBV19	.	few	CASTAENYGYTF	TGTGCCAGTACTGCGGAGAACTATGGCTACACCTTC